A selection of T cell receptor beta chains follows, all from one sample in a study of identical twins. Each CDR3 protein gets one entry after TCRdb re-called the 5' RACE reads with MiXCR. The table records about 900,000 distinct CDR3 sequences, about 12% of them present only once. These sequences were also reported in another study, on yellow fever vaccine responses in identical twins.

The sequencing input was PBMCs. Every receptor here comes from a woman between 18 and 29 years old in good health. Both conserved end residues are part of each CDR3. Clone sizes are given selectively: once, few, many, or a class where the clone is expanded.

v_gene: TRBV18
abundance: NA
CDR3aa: CASSQEGGTYNELFF

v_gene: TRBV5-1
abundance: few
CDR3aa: CASRDGGTGELFF

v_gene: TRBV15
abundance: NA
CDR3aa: CATSRDLAGELFF

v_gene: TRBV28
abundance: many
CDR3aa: CASSWVTLKQFF

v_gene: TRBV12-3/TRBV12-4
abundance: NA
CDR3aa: CASSGQAGPLHF

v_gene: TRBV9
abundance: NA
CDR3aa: CASSSWGRAGYEQYF

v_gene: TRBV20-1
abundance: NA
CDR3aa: CSAKGGGRETQYF

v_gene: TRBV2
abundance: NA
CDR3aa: CASRETSGYEQYF

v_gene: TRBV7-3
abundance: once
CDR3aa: CASSLYAGTPYEQYF

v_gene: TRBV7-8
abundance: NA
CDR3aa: CASSSRPGLAELTYNEQFF

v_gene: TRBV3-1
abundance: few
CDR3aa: CASSHYSGGFNEQFF

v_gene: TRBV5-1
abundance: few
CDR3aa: CASSLSTGGRDTQYF

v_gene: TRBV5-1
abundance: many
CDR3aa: CASSLWELAGGLNEQFF

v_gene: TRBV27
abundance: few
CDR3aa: CASSYRLSGTDTQYF

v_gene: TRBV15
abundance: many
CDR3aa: CATSRDNSGREQFF

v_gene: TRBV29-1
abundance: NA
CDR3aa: CSGDSGGGDTQYF

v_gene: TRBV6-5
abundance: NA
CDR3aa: CASSYGLGQGSGETQYF

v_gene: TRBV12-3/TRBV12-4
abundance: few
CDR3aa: CASSPGSGGAGEKLFF

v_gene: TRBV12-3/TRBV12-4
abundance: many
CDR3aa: CASSLGFWNTEAFF

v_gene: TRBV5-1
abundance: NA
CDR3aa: CASSPGIAGYEAFF

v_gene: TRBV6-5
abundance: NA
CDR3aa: CASSYTSGGTYTQYF

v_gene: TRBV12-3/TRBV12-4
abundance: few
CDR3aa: CASSYLTDNYGYTF

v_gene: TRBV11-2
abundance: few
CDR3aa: CASSLRGMLPEAFF

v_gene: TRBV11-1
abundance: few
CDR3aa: CASTSQWALIAGANVLTF

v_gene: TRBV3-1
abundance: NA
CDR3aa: CASSQSKYGYTF

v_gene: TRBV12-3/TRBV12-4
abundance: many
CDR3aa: CASSNTLAKNIQYF

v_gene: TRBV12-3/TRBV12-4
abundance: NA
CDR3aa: CASSLLGGSGNTIYF

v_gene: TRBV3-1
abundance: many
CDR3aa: CASSPTPTLSAYGYTF

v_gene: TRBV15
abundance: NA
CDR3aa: CATSVGDNQPQHF

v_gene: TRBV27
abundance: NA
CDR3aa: CASSSLGQDYGYTF

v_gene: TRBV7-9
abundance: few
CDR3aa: CASSSPGTSGSPFF

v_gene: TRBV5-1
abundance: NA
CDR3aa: CASSSGGQGRRETQYF

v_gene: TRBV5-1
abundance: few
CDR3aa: CASRVTGNGEQFF

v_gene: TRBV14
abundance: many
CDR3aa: CASRNQGNTEAFF

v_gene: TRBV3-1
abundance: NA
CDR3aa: CASSLAPIQGSGTDTQYF

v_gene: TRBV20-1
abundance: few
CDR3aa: CSAPPAAGGQEDTQYF

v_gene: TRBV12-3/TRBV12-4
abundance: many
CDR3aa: CASSFSGLNTEAFF

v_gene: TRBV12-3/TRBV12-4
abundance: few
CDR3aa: CASSYRGLGYGYTF

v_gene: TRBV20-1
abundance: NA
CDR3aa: CSAVRYETQYF

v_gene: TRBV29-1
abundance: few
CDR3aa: CSVVDPFNTGELFF

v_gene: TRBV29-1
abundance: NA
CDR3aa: CSVGGGTVLPGDIQYF

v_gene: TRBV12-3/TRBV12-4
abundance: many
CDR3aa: CASSLIRYSPLHF

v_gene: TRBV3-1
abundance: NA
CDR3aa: CASSPAGLRGGGRDTQYF

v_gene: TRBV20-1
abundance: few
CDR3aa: CSARAQWAGGNTDTQYF